This note documents a single T cell receptor (beta chain) sequence. These data come from a study of blood T cell repertoires in COVID-19. Per the original data handling: Amplification from reference gene primers served as the basis for estimated nucleated cell counts. The table came from immunoSEQ multiplex PCR; TCRdb's copy has only in-frame clones and leaves some out. D and trimming come from the DNA, and the V and J calls and clone size come from that table. The sample records fewer than 500,000 clones, around 87% being singletons. Germline lookup yields CDR1 SEHNR and CDR2 FQNEAQ (reference sequence). The ends lost 4 bases at V and 6 bases at J; junction bases unmatched: 10. The CDR3 covers 15 residues. Cohort 3 donors were reported recovered after two negative PCRs, clearance, or symptom resolution.

The chain has TRBV7-9 and TRBJ1-2; 8 nucleotides align to TRBD1. Material: PBMCs or T cells enriched from blood (not recorded which). The clonotype originates from a man aged 25-40 years who had recovered from COVID-19. As DNA, the CDR3 is TGTGCCAGCAGCTCGGGAAGGGACAGGACTAATGGCTACACCTTC. This sequence encodes CASSSGRDRTNGYTF.